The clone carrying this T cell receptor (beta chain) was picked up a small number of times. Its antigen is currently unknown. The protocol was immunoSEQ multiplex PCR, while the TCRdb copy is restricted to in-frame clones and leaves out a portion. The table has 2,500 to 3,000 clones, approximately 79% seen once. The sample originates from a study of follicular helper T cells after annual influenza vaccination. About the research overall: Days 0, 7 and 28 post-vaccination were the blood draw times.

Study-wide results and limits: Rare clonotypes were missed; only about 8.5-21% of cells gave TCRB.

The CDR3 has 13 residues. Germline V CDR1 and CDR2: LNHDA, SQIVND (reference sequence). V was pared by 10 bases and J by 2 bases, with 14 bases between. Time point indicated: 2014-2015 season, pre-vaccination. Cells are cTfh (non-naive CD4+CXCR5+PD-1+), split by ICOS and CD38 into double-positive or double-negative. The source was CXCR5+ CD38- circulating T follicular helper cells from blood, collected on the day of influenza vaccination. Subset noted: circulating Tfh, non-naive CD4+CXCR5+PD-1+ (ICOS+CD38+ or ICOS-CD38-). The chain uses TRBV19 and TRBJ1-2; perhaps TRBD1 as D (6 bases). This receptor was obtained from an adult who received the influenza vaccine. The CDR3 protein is CATNRDRNYGYTF. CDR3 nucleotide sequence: TGTGCCACTAACCGAGACAGGAACTATGGCTACACCTTC. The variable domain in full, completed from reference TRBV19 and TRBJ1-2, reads DGGITQSPKYLFRKEGQNVTLSCEQNLNHDAMYWYRQDPGQGLRLIYYSQIVNDFQKGDIAEGYSVSREKKESFPLTVTSAQKNPTAFYLCATNRDRNYGYTFGSGTRLTVV.